This T cell receptor (beta chain) was sequenced in a study of blood T cell repertoires in COVID-19. Looking at the study overall: From the United States, Italy and Spain came samples of acute and convalescent COVID-19.

The CDR3 has 18 residues. V trimming: 2 bases; J trimming: 8 bases; junction bases outside the gene matches: 13. Looked up from germline, CDR1 is MDHEN and CDR2 is SYDVKM. Living in about two dozen US areas, the participants were between 18 and 89 years of age. Participant-given clinical history determined each cohort assignment. Original data processing: Amplification with reference gene primers provided the estimates of nucleated cell counts. Using immunoSEQ multiplex PCR, the repertoire was profiled, and TCRdb retains in-frame clones only, with some absent. V and J calls and clone size are as listed in that table; D and trimming were resolved from the DNA. The sample has more than 300,000 clones; about 88% are singletons.

The chain combines TRBV28 with TRBJ1-6; 9 bases agree with TRBD1. This clonotype originated in a woman aged 18 to 35 who had recovered from COVID-19. The sample comprised PBMCs or T cells enriched from blood (not recorded which). Here the CDR3 DNA reads TGTGCCAGCAGTTTAGTTATGGGGACAGGGATCGGACATTCACCCCTCCACTTT. It encodes CASSLVMGTGIGHSPLHF. Filled out from reference TRBV28 and TRBJ1-6, the complete variable domain reads DVKVTQSSRYLVKRTGEKVFLECVQDMDHENMFWYRQDPGLGLRLIYFSYDVKMKEKGDIPEGYSVSREKKERFSLILESASTNQTSMYLCASSLVMGTGIGHSPLHFGNGTRLTVT.